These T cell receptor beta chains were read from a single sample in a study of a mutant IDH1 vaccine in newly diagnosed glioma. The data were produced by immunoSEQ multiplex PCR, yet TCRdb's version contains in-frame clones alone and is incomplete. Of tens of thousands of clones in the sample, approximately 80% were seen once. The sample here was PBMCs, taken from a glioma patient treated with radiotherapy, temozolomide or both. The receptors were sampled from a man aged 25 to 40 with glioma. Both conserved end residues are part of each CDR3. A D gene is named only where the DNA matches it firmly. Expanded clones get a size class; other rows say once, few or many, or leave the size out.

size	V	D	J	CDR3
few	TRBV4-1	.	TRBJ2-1	CASSQALVEAYEQFF
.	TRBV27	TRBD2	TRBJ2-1	CASSPRFSGGQYNEQFF
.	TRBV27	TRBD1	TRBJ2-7	CASSLRGQGFYEQYF
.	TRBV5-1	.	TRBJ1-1	CASSWGTEAFF
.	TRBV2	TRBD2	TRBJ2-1	CASSGSSGGDEQFF
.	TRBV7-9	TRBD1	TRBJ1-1	CASSRGQGMNTEAFF
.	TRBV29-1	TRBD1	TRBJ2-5	CSGGQGALMGETQYF
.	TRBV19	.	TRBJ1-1	CASSISNTEAFF
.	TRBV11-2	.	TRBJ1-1	CASTGPGGNTEAFF
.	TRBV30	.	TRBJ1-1	CAWSAITPNTEAFF
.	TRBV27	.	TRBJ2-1	CASRPDLPNEQFF
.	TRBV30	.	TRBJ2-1	CAWSVTGFNEQFF
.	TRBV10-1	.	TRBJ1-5	CASSESETLPQHF
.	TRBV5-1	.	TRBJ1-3	CASSLENSGNTIYF
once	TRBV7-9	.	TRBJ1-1	CASSLYSEAFF
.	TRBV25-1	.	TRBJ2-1	CASSEVTGQPLTFF
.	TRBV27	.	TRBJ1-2	CASSLQPSLAYGYTF
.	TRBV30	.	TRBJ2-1	CAWRRTGLDEQFF
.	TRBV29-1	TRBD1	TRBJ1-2	CSVARTGDYGYTF
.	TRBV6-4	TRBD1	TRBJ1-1	CASSRDRQNTEAFF
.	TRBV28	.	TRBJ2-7	CASSSTNNYEQYF
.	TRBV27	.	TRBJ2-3	CASSFPGLTDTQYF
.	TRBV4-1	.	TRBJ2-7	CASSQDQRTYEQYF
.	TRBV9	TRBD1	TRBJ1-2	CASSVGGQGASAGGYTF
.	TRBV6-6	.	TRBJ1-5	CASSYNPGNNQPQHF
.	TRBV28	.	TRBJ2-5	CASSPTYQETQYF
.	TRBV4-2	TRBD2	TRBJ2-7	CASSPGLDVYEQYF
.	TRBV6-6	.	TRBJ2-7	CASSYSNSVYEQYF
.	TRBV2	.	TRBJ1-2	CASSWGANYGYTF
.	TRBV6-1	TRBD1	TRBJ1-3	CASKGTASGNTIYF
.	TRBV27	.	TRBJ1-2	CASSFSQNYGYTF
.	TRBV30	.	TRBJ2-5	CAWSEVSETQYF
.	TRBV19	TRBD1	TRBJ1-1	CASSIGPQGELPRPIGTEAFF
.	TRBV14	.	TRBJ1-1	CASSQDLVGRLNTEAFF
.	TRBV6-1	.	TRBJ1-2	CASSGDNYGYTF
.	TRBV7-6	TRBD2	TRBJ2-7	CASSLGGLAVSYEQYF
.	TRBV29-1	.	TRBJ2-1	CSGGEASWENEQFF
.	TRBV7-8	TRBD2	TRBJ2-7	CASSLLPGLAGIYEQYF
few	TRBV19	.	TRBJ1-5	CATPPGCDSNQPQHF
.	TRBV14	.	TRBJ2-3	CASSQDTPGTQYF
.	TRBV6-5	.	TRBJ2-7	CASSYDPSYEQYF
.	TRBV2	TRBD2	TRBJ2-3	CASSGALAGGSRSTDTQYF
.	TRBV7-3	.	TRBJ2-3	CASSLRFSTDTQYF
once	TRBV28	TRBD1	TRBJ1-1	CASSRGLGQNFNTEAFF
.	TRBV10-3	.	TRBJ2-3	CAISEIGDTQYF
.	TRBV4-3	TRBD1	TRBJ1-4	CASSQHNTGTGDEKLFF
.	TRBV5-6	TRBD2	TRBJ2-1	CASSLLAGGYNEQFF
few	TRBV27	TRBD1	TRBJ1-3	CASSFSGQGELTSGNTIYF
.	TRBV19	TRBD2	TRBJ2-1	CASSNSGRAKIF
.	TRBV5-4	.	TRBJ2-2	CASSPPGQTNTGELFF
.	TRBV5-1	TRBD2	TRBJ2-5	CASSLAIAGETQYF
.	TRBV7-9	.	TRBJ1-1	CASSPTQGRFTEAFF
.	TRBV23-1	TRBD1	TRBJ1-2	CASSPGTGVTYGYTF